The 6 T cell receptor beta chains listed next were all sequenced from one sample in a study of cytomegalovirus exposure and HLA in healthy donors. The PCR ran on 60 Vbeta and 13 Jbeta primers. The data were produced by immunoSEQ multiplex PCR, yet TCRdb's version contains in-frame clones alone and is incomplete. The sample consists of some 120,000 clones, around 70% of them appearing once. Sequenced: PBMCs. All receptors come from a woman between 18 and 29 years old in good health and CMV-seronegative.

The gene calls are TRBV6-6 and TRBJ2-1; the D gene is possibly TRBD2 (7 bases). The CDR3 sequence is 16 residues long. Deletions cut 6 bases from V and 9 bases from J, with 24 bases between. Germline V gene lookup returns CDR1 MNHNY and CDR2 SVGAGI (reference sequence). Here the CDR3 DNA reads TGTGCCAGCAGCCTACTGGGTGGGAGGGAGGGGGGTGAGCAGTTCTTC. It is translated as CASSLLGGREGGEQFF.

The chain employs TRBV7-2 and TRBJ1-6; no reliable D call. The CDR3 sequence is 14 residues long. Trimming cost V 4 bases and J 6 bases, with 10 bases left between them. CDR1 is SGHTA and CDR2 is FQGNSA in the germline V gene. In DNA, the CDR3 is TGTGCCAGCAGCTCCGTGGGCCTTAATTCACCCCTCCACTTT. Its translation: CASSSVGLNSPLHF. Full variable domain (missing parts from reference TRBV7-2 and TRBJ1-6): GAGVSQSPSNKVTEKGKDVELRCDPISGHTALYWYRQSLGQGLEFLIYFQGNSAPDKSGLPSDRFSAERTGGSVSTLTIQRTQQEDSAVYLCASSSVGLNSPLHFGNGTRLTVT.

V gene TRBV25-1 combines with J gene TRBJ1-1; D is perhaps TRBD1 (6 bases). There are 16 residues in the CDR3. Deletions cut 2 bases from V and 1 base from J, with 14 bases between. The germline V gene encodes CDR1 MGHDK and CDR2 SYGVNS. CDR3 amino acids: CASSEEQGRGNTEAFF. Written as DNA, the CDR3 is TGTGCCAGCAGTGAAGAACAGGGAAGGGGGAACACTGAAGCTTTCTTT.

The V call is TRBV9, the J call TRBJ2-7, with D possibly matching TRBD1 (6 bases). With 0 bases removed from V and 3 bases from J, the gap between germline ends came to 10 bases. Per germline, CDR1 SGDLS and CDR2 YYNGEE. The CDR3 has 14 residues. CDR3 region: CASSVAAGDYEQYF. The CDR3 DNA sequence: TGTGCCAGCAGCGTAGCGGCAGGGGACTACGAGCAGTACTTC.

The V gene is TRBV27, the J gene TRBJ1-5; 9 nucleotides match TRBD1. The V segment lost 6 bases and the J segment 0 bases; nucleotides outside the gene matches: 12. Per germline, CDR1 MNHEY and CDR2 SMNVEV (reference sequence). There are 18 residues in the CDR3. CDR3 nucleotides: TGTGCCAGCAGACATGGACAGGGGTTTGGGAATAGCAATCAGCCCCAGCATTTT. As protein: CASRHGQGFGNSNQPQHF.

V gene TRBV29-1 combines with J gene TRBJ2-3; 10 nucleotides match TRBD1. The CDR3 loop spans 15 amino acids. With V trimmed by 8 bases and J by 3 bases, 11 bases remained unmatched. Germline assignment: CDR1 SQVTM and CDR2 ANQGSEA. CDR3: CSLNFRDRGTDTQYF. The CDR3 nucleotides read TGCAGCCTCAATTTCCGGGACAGGGGAACAGATACGCAGTATTTT.